This entry lists 28 T cell receptor beta chains sequenced from one sample in a study of T cell responses to AZD1222 COVID-19 vaccine. Sequenced by immunoSEQ multiplex PCR; TCRdb stores in-frame clones only, minus some. The data show around 150,000 clones, approximately 94% seen once. The sample consisted of peripheral blood, taken 28 days after the second AZD1222 dose. The receptors here all came from an adult who received the AZD1222 COVID-19 vaccine.

J is TRBJ1-2 and V is TRBV28; 8 bases fit TRBD1. Germline V lookup: CDR1 MDHEN, CDR2 SYDVKM. There are 16 residues in the CDR3. The ends lost 10 bases at V and 2 bases at J; junction bases unmatched: 15. The CDR3 bases are TGTGCCATCCTACCGGGACAGGTTAACCGAAACTATGGCTACACCTTC. Translated: CAILPGQVNRNYGYTF.

The chain links TRBV2 to TRBJ2-7; no firm D call. Trimming removed 6 bases from V and 2 bases from J, with 11 bases in between. Germline values: CDR1 SNHLY, CDR2 FYNNEI. The CDR3 totals 13 residues. CDR3 coding DNA: TGTGCCAGCAGCGTTACCCGGACCTACGAGCAGTACTTC. This encodes CASSVTRTYEQYF.

The V call is TRBV30, the J call TRBJ1-6; D may be TRBD1 (5 bases). Germline V lookup: CDR1 GTSNPN, CDR2 SVGIG (reference sequence). V was cut by 0 bases and J by 7 bases, with 10 bases left in between. The CDR3 runs 14 residues. The CDR3 region has the DNA TGTGCCTGGAGTGTACTTGGGGGAAATTCACCCCTCCACTTT. This gives the protein CAWSVLGGNSPLHF.

The chain employs TRBV7-2 and TRBJ2-7, with 11 bases aligning to TRBD2. The J segment lost 3 bases and the V segment lost 6 bases, leaving 13 bases of the junction unmatched. Germline CDR1 reads SGHTA; CDR2 reads FQGNSA. The CDR3 consists of 17 residues. This CDR3 reads CASRTGLAGGGHYEQYF. In DNA, the CDR3 is TGTGCCAGCAGAACAGGACTAGCGGGCGGGGGCCACTACGAGCAGTACTTC.

The gene calls are TRBV6-2 or TRBV6-3 and TRBJ1-1; a weak D match, TRBD1 (6 bases). The germline V gene has CDR1 MNHEY and CDR2 SVGEGT. Trimming took 6 bases from V and 1 from J, leaving 15 bases between them. The CDR3 runs 15 residues. Here the CDR3 reads CASSRVPGANTEAFF. The CDR3, as DNA: TGTGCCAGCAGCCGGGTCCCGGGGGCGAACACTGAAGCTTTCTTT.

V usage is TRBV2 and J usage is TRBJ2-2; unclear D gene. The CDR3 runs 12 residues. CDR1 SNHLY and CDR2 FYNNEI come from the germline V gene. V lost 7 bases to trimming and J lost 6 bases, with 9 bases between them. CDR3 nucleotide sequence: TGTGCCAGCAATTCTATATCCGGGGAGCTGTTTTTT. It specifies CASNSISGELFF.

The gene calls are TRBV19 and TRBJ2-7; TRBD1 aligns across 8 bases. The germline gives CDR1 LNHDA, CDR2 SQIVND (reference sequence). The CDR3 has 15 amino acids. After removal of 3 bases from V and 2 bases from J, the junction contained 6 bases not matched to a gene. This chain's CDR3 is CASSIGTGGAYEQYF. CDR3 nucleotides: TGTGCCAGTAGTATCGGAACAGGGGGAGCCTACGAGCAGTACTTC. Full variable domain (remainder filled in from reference TRBV19 and TRBJ2-7): DGGITQSPKYLFRKEGQNVTLSCEQNLNHDAMYWYRQDPGQGLRLIYYSQIVNDFQKGDIAEGYSVSREKKESFPLTVTSAQKNPTAFYLCASSIGTGGAYEQYFGPGTRLTVT.

The chain links TRBV30 to TRBJ1-6; 10 bases are a match to TRBD1. CDR1 and CDR2 (germline): GTSNPN, SVGIG (reference sequence). Germline trimming cut 0 bases from V and 7 bases from J; bases unmatched to any gene: 3. The CDR3 extends over 15 amino acids. CDR3 protein: CAWSVRGQGNSPLHF. DNA of the CDR3: TGTGCCTGGAGTGTACGGGGACAGGGGAATTCACCCCTCCACTTT. The entire variable domain, with the rest obtained from reference TRBV30 and TRBJ1-6, is as follows: SQTIHQWPATLVQPVGSPLSLECTVEGTSNPNLYWYRQAAGRGLQLLFYSVGIGQISSEVPQNLSASRPQDRQFILSSKKLLLSDSGFYLCAWSVRGQGNSPLHFGNGTRLTVT.

The chain's CDR3 is CASSGGELAKNIQYF. The CDR3, as DNA: TGTGCCAGCAGTGGAGGGGAGCTAGCCAAAAACATTCAGTACTTC. The chain employs TRBV4-2 and TRBJ2-4; a weak D match, TRBD2 (6 bases). V dropped 6 bases and J dropped 0 bases, with 12 bases sitting between them. This CDR3 is 15 amino acids long. Germline V gene lookup returns CDR1 LGHNA and CDR2 YNFKEQ.

The V gene is TRBV19, the J gene TRBJ1-4; a weak D match, TRBD1 (6 bases). The CDR3 totals 15 residues. Germline V gene sequence: CDR1 LNHDA, CDR2 SQIVND (reference sequence). Trimming took 7 bases from V and 7 from J, leaving 19 bases between them. The CDR3 DNA reads as TGTGCCAGTACCTGGAGGGGGGCCCTGGGTGAAAAACTGTTTTTT. Translated: CASTWRGALGEKLFF.

The rearrangement joins TRBV6-5 to TRBJ2-3, with 12 bases lining up with TRBD2. The CDR3 spans 15 residues. After removal of 5 bases from V and 3 bases from J, the junction contained 3 bases not matched to a gene. CDR1 and CDR2 (germline): MNHEY, SVGAGI. The CDR3: CASSLAGGGTDTQYF. The DNA of the CDR3 is TGTGCCAGCAGTCTAGCGGGAGGGGGTACAGATACGCAGTATTTT.

The sample holds one count of this clone. This chain connects TRBV2 to TRBJ1-2, with unresolved D. Per the germline V gene, CDR1 is SNHLY and CDR2 is FYNNEI. The germline V and J ends were trimmed by 8 bases and 8 bases, with 12 bases remaining between them. The CDR3 consists of 11 residues. CDR3 DNA sequence: TGTGCCAGCCTAGTAGTCGACGGCTACACCTTC. This gives the protein CASLVVDGYTF.

This sequence joins TRBV18 and TRBJ1-4; D possibly corresponds to TRBD1 (5 bases). The CDR3 is made up of 17 amino acids. Germline CDR1 KGHSH, CDR2 LQKENI. V was shortened by 4 bases and J by 0 bases, with 15 bases between the two germline ends. CDR3 protein: CASSLSYGQATNEKLFF. The CDR3 DNA is TGTGCCAGCTCACTCTCGTACGGACAAGCAACTAATGAAAAACTGTTTTTT.

The genes are TRBV5-1 and TRBJ1-1, with 7 bases that match TRBD1. V lost 4 bases, J lost 1 base, and 7 bases stayed unmatched. The germline V gene has CDR1 SGHRS and CDR2 YFSETQ. The CDR3 has 15 residues. The CDR3 bases are TGCGCCAGCAGCCCCCGGGACAGAACGAACACTGAAGCTTTCTTT. Protein product: CASSPRDRTNTEAFF.

The chain links TRBV5-1 to TRBJ1-1; 8 bases are a match to TRBD1. The CDR3 has 15 residues. Germline V gives CDR1 SGHRS, CDR2 YFSETQ. Trimming removed 1 base from V and 0 bases from J; junction bases left unmatched: 2. This CDR3 reads CASSLNRGMNTEAFF. The DNA of the CDR3 is TGCGCCAGCAGCTTGAACAGGGGGATGAACACTGAAGCTTTCTTT.

The chain joins TRBV7-9 to TRBJ2-1; D may correspond to TRBD1 or TRBD2 (6 bases each). Trimming took off 5 bases at V and 4 bases at J, with 24 bases between the two ends. CDR1 and CDR2 from the germline V gene are SEHNR and FQNEAQ (reference sequence). The CDR3 spans 18 residues. The CDR3 DNA reads TGTGCCAGCAGCCCGGCGGGACACCAAAAAAGGGAGTACAATGAGCAGTTCTTC. Encoded protein: CASSPAGHQKREYNEQFF.

The rearrangement joins TRBV4-1 to TRBJ1-2; possible D gene TRBD1, 5 bases. The V end was cut by 3 bases, the J end by 4 bases, with 12 bases between. The V gene's germline CDR1 is MGHRA and CDR2 YSYEKL. The CDR3 loop spans 14 amino acids. CDR3 residues: CASSHHGASYGYTF. CDR3 DNA sequence: TGCGCCAGCAGCCATCACGGGGCAAGCTATGGCTACACCTTC.

The V gene is TRBV7-2, the J gene TRBJ2-7; 7 nucleotides line up with TRBD1. V shed 5 bases and J 0 bases; nucleotides not matched to a gene: 4. Germline V gives CDR1 SGHTA, CDR2 FQGNSA. The CDR3 spans 14 residues. The CDR3 coding sequence is TGTGCCAGCAGCGTAGGGGGCGGCTCCTACGAGCAGTACTTC. As protein: CASSVGGGSYEQYF.

The gene calls are TRBV7-2 and TRBJ1-5; D is possibly TRBD1 (5 bases). Trimming took off 2 bases at V and 1 base at J, with 9 bases between the two ends. The length of the CDR3 is 15 residues. Germline loops: CDR1 SGHTA, CDR2 FQGNSA. The CDR3 here is CASSLLEGSNQPQHF. The DNA for the CDR3 is TGTGCCAGCAGCTTATTAGAGGGGAGCAATCAGCCCCAGCATTTT.

V usage is TRBV6-5 and J usage is TRBJ2-1; TRBD1 matches 8 bases. CDR3 size: 15 residues. The germline CDR1 and CDR2 sequences are MNHEY and SVGAGI. J lost 2 bases, V lost 2 bases, and 2 bases had no gene match. Here the CDR3 DNA reads TGTGCCAGCAGTTACGACAGGGGCGCCTACAATGAGCAGTTCTTC. This encodes CASSYDRGAYNEQFF.

V and J are TRBV4-1 and TRBJ2-5, with D perhaps being TRBD1 or TRBD2 (5 bases each). This CDR3 is 17 amino acids long. Trimming took 2 bases from V and 4 from J, leaving 20 bases between them. Germline-derived CDR1 and CDR2 are MGHRA and YSYEKL. The CDR3 DNA follows: TGCGCCAGCAGCCAAATTGCCCCTCCCGGGGCGGGAGAGACCCAGTACTTC. Protein: CASSQIAPPGAGETQYF.

CDR3 amino acids: CASSLSGFYNEQFF. The CDR3 nucleotides read TGTGCCAGCAGTTTAAGCGGATTCTACAATGAGCAGTTCTTC. The J gene is TRBJ2-1, the V gene TRBV27; maybe TRBD2 (5 bases). Germline V gives CDR1 MNHEY, CDR2 SMNVEV (reference sequence). The CDR3 consists of 14 residues. Deletions cut 2 bases from V and 3 bases from J, with 8 bases between.

The V and J genes are TRBV2 and TRBJ2-2, with a weak D call TRBD1 (6 bases). Trimming removed 6 bases from V and 7 bases from J, with 12 bases in between. Germline V gene data show CDR1 as SNHLY and CDR2 as FYNNEI. This CDR3 has 13 amino acids. In nucleotides, the CDR3 is TGTGCCAGCAGCGAGGGGGTGTACGGGGAGCTGTTTTTT. Translation: CASSEGVYGELFF. The whole variable domain, remainder taken from reference TRBV2 and TRBJ2-2, is EPEVTQTPSHQVTQMGQEVILRCVPISNHLYFYWYRQILGQKVEFLVSFYNNEISEKSEIFDDQFSVERPDGSNFTLKIRSTKLEDSAMYFCASSEGVYGELFFGEGSRLTVL.

The chain employs TRBV6-5 and TRBJ2-5; 7 bases agree with TRBD1. CDR1 is MNHEY, CDR2 SVGAGI, per germline. The trim removed 8 bases at V and 2 bases at J, leaving 5 bases unmatched. CDR3 size: 13 residues. In DNA, the CDR3 is TGTGCCAGCGGGGGACAGCCACAAGAGACCCAGTACTTC. This encodes CASGGQPQETQYF.

This clone was seen once. The J gene is TRBJ2-7, the V gene TRBV27; D gene uncertain. Trimming left V 2 bases short and J 0 bases short, with 11 bases between. CDR3 length: 15 residues. Germline-derived CDR1 and CDR2 are MNHEY and SMNVEV (reference sequence). The CDR3 region has the DNA TGTGCCAGCAGTTTAGAGGCTGGTAGCTCCTACGAGCAGTACTTC. It translates to CASSLEAGSSYEQYF.

V and J are TRBV30 and TRBJ2-2, with D uncertain. This CDR3 has 15 amino acids. Between the trimmed V and J ends, which lost 4 bases and 1 base, there was a span of 13 bases. The germline V gene encodes CDR1 GTSNPN and CDR2 SVGIG (reference sequence). The CDR3, as DNA: TGTGCCTGGAATAAGTATTTGGGGAACACCGGGGAGCTGTTTTTT. Protein sequence: CAWNKYLGNTGELFF.

The chain is built from TRBV6-6 and TRBJ2-2; TRBD1 matches at 9 bases. Germline V lookup: CDR1 MNHNY, CDR2 SVGAGI (reference sequence). The CDR3 extends over 16 amino acids. The V and J ends lost 2 bases and 6 bases, in that order; junction bases with no gene match: 7. The CDR3 nucleotides read TGTGCCAGCAGTTACACCGGGACAGGGATTGCCGGGGAGCTGTTTTTT. This gives the protein CASSYTGTGIAGELFF.

The chain carries TRBV6-1 and TRBJ1-4, with a tentative D call TRBD1 (6 bases). Germline V gene lookup returns CDR1 MNHNS and CDR2 SASEGT. CDR3 length equals 17 residues. V was trimmed by 4 bases and J by 8 bases, leaving 23 bases between them. DNA of the CDR3: TGTGCCAGCAGTGCGCACGTAAACACAGGGTTAAGGGAAAAACTGTTTTTT. Translated, it gives CASSAHVNTGLREKLFF.